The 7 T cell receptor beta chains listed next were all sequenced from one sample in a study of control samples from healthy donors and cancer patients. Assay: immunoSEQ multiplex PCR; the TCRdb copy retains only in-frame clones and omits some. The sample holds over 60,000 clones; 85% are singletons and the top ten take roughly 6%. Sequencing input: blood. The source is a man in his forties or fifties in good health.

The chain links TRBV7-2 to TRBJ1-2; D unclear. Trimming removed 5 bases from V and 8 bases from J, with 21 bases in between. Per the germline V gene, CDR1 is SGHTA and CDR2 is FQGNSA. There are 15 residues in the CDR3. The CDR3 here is CASSANQQQVRGYTF. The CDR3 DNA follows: TGTGCCAGCAGCGCCAACCAGCAGCAGGTTAGAGGCTACACCTTC.

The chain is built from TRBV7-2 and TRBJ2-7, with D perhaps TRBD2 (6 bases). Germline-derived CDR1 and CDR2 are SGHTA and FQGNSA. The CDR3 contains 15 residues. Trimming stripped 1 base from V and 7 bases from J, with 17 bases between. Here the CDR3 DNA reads TGTGCCAGCAGCTTAGTGTGGGGGGACCTGGGGGAGCAGTACTTC. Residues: CASSLVWGDLGEQYF.

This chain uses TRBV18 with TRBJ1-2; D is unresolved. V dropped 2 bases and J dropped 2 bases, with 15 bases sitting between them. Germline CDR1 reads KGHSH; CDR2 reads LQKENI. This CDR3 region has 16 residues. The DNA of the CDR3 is TGTGCCAGCTCACCAGCGGTTATAGCGGGGAACTATGGCTACACCTTC. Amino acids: CASSPAVIAGNYGYTF.

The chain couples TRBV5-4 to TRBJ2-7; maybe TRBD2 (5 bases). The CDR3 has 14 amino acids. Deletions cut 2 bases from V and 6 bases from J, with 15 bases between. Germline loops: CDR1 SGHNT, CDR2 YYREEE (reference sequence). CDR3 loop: CASSFMGDLREQYF. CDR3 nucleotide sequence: TGTGCCAGCAGCTTTATGGGAGATTTACGCGAGCAGTACTTC. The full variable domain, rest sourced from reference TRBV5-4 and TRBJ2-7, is ETGVTQSPTHLIKTRGQQVTLRCSSQSGHNTVSWYQQALGQGPQFIFQYYREEENGRGNFPPRFSGLQFPNYSSELNVNALELDDSALYLCASSFMGDLREQYFGPGTRLTVT.

DNA for the CDR3: TGTGCCAGCTCACAGGACAGGGGGGAGCCCCAGCATTTT. Translated, it gives CASSQDRGEPQHF. J is TRBJ1-5 and V is TRBV18; 10 bases are shared with TRBD1. The CDR3 extends over 13 amino acids. V was pared by 4 bases and J by 8 bases, with 2 bases of the junction left unmatched. Per germline, CDR1 KGHSH and CDR2 LQKENI. Using reference TRBV18 and TRBJ1-5 for the parts outside the CDR3, the full variable domain is NAGVMQNPRHLVRRRGQEARLRCSPMKGHSHVYWYRQLPEEGLKFMVYLQKENIIDESGMPKERFSAEFPKEGPSILRIQQVVRGDSAAYFCASSQDRGEPQHFGDGTRLSIL.

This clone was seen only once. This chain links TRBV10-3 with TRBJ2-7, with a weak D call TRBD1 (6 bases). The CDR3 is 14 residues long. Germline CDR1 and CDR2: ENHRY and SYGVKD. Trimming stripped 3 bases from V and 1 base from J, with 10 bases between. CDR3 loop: CAISEGGTSYEQYF. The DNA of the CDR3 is TGTGCCATCAGTGAAGGGGGTACTTCCTACGAGCAGTACTTC.

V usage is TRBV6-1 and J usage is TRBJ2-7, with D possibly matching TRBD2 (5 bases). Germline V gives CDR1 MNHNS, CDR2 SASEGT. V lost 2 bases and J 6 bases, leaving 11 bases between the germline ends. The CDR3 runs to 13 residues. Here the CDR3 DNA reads TGTGCCAGCAGTGAACAGGCGGGCGGCGAGCAGTACTTC. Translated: CASSEQAGGEQYF.